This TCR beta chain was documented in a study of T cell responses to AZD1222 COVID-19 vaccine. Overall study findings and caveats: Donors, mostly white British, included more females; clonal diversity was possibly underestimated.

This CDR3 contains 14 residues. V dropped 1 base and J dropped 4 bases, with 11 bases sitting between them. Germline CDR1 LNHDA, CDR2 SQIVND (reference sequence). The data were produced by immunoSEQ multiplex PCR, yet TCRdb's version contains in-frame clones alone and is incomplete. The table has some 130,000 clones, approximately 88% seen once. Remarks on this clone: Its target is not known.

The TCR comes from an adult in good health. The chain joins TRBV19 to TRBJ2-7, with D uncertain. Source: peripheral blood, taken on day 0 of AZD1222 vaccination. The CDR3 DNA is TGTGCCAGTAGTATAGTAGTTGGCGGTTACGAGCAGTACTTC. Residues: CASSIVVGGYEQYF.